This T cell receptor (beta chain) was sequenced during a study of blood T cell repertoires in COVID-19. TCRdb's table, derived via immunoSEQ multiplex PCR, lists solely in-frame clones and lacks some. The table lists approximately 220,000 clones, 90% of them singletons, with approximately 15% in the top ten. The CDR3 runs to 16 residues. Germline V gene data show CDR1 as LGHDT and CDR2 as YNNKEL (reference sequence). V lost 0 bases to trimming and J lost 10 bases; unmatched junction nucleotides: 15. The TCR originated in a man younger than 45 who had been exposed to COVID-19. Sequenced input: PBMCs or T cells enriched from blood (not recorded which). This chain uses TRBV3-1 (or the pseudogene TRBV3-2) with TRBJ2-7, with 7 bases aligning to TRBD2. The CDR3 sequence is CASSQDLGLGGLEQYF. In DNA form, the CDR3 reads TGTGCCAGCAGCCAAGATTTAGGACTAGGCGGTCTAGAACAGTACTTC.